Following are 8 T cell receptor beta chains from one sample sequenced in a study of Tregs in tolerant kidney transplant recipients. The nonmyeloablative bone marrow transplants came from related graft donors, with transient mixed chimerism. Only in-frame clones appear in the TCRdb table, and some are missing; sequencing was by immunoSEQ multiplex PCR. This sample's clone table lists nearly 15,000 clones. The sequences come from CD4+ T cells from blood (PBMCs), collected 12 months after the transplant. These receptors were taken from a human patient who received a combined kidney and bone marrow transplant. Some of the T cells might come from the graft donor.

As regards this clone: The read ends 3 residues before the CDR3 terminus; that terminus is restored from the germline J gene. The chain combines TRBV7-9 with TRBJ2-7; D is ambiguous. Trimming shortened V by 9 bases and J by 0 bases, and 9 bases separated the two germline ends. The germline CDR1 and CDR2 sequences are SEHNR and FQNEAQ (reference sequence). The CDR3 extends over 12 amino acids. The DNA read from the CDR3 is TGTGCCAGGGCTCTAGACTCCTACGAG. Protein product: CARALDSYE. The full CDR3 protein reads CARALDSYEQYF.

The sequenced part of the CDR3 DNA is TGTGCCAGCAGTTTACTCCGGGGCGGGGAG. Protein sequence: CASSLLRGGE. The full-length CDR3 reads as CASSLLRGGELFF. The chain employs TRBV27 and TRBJ2-2, with D possibly being TRBD2 (5 bases). The read ends 3 residues shy of where the CDR3 ends; the end is completed using the germline J gene. V was pared by 2 bases and J by 7 bases, with 8 bases between. Germline V gene data show CDR1 as MNHEY and CDR2 as SMNVEV (reference sequence). This CDR3 is built from 13 residues.

Turning to this clone: The CDR3 end is not reached by the read, which stops 3 residues before it; the germline J gene fills it in. This chain joins TRBV7-7 and TRBJ2-1; TRBD2 might be the D (5 bases). This CDR3 contains 15 residues. Germline V CDR1 and CDR2: SSHAT, FNYEAQ (reference sequence). V shed 5 bases and J shed 0 bases, with 11 bases lying between them. This CDR3 reads CASSPDAGSYNEQFF. The sequenced CDR3 bases are TGTGCCAGCAGCCCAGACGCGGGCTCCTACAATGAG.

With respect to this clone: The observed sequence ends 3 residues before the CDR3 terminus, with the missing tail filled in from the germline J gene. This chain joins TRBV28 and TRBJ2-5, with TRBD1 identical over 7 bases. V lost 9 bases and J lost 6; bases outside the gene matches: 10. The CDR3 has 13 residues. The germline gives CDR1 MDHEN, CDR2 SYDVKM. CDR3 sequence: CASETGSGKTQYF. CDR3 DNA (partial): TGTGCCAGTGAGACAGGGTCGGGAAAGACC.

To note about this clone: The read stops 3 residues short of the end of the CDR3; the missing end is completed from the germline J gene. This chain joins TRBV10-3 and TRBJ2-1; the D gene is possibly TRBD2 (6 bases). Germline V gives CDR1 ENHRY, CDR2 SYGVKD. CDR3 length: 13 amino acids. V lost 6 bases to trimming and J lost 4 bases, with 10 bases between them. CDR3 amino acids: CAISASEYNEQFF. The DNA read from the CDR3 is TGTGCCATCAGCGCTAGCGAGTACAATGAG.

A note on this clone: The CDR3 end is not reached by the read, which stops 3 residues before it; the germline J gene fills it in. The gene calls are TRBV7-3 and TRBJ1-1; the D gene is possibly TRBD1 (6 bases). From germline, CDR1 is SGHTA and CDR2 FQGTGA. V was cut by 5 bases and J by 5 bases, with 12 bases left in between. The CDR3 has 13 residues. CDR3 DNA, as far as it was read: TGTGCCAGCAGCCTTAACAGGGTGACTGAA. Its translation: CASSLNRVTE. The CDR3 as a whole reads CASSLNRVTEAFF.

A word on this clone: The CDR3 end falls 3 residues outside the read, so it is completed with the germline J gene. The V call is TRBV29-1, the J call TRBJ1-5; a possible D gene is TRBD1 (6 bases). Trimming cost V 3 bases and J 9 bases, with 12 bases left between them. Germline values: CDR1 SQVTM, CDR2 ANQGSEA. The CDR3 contains 12 residues. CDR3 bases read: TGCAGCGTTGAGGACAGCTTTGGGCCC. Residues: CSVEDSFGP. The full CDR3 reads CSVEDSFGPQHF.

This chain's CDR3 is CASDGTGTDTQYF. The covered CDR3 bases are TGTGCCAGTGATGGGACAGGGACAGATACG. The chain recombines TRBV19 with TRBJ2-3, with 9 bases aligning to TRBD1. The CDR3 is cut off 3 residues early in the read; its end comes from the germline J gene. V dropped 8 bases and J dropped 3; count of bases not matched to a gene: 3. Germline V gene data show CDR1 as LNHDA and CDR2 as SQIVND (reference sequence). This CDR3 spans 13 amino acids. Using reference TRBV19 and TRBJ2-3 for the parts outside the CDR3, the full variable domain is DGGITQSPKYLFRKEGQNVTLSCEQNLNHDAMYWYRQDPGQGLRLIYYSQIVNDFQKGDIAEGYSVSREKKESFPLTVTSAQKNPTAFYLCASDGTGTDTQYFGPGTRLTVL.